Shown below are 20 T cell receptor beta chains from a single sample sequenced in a study of T cell repertoires in cytomegalovirus infection. TCRdb re-called the reads with MiXCR, one entry per CDR3 protein. The sample carries hundreds of thousands of distinct CDR3 sequences, approximately 24% recorded once. The sample taken for sequencing was CD8+ T cells from PBMCs. All receptors derive from a human donor in good health (CMV status not recorded). Some clones in this sample may be carry-over from other donors' samples.

The chain has TRBV7-8 and TRBJ1-5; 10 bases agree with TRBD1. CDR3 length: 17 residues. With V trimmed by 5 bases and J by 5 bases, 12 bases remained unmatched. Germline CDR1 SGHVS, CDR2 FQNEAQ. CDR3 sequence (DNA): TGTGCCAGCAGCCCCGGGACAGGGGCAACGGGGTATCAGCCCCAGCATTTT. Encoded protein: CASSPGTGATGYQPQHF.

This clonotype was recorded a few times. This chain joins TRBV15 and TRBJ2-1; D gene unclear. Germline V CDR1 and CDR2: LNHNV, YYDKDF (reference sequence). The CDR3 contains 14 residues. V gave up 0 bases and J gave up 7 bases, with 10 bases separating them. As DNA, the CDR3 is TGTGCCACCAGCAGAGATTTGGGTGAGAATGAGCAGTTCTTC. Protein product: CATSRDLGENEQFF.

J is TRBJ1-2 and V is TRBV25-1; tentatively, D is TRBD1 (6 bases). CDR1 is MGHDK and CDR2 is SYGVNS in the germline V gene. The CDR3 sequence is 15 residues long. Trimming cost V 1 base and J 3 bases, with 12 bases left between them. This chain's CDR3 is CASSESHRADYGYTF. DNA for the CDR3: TGTGCCAGCAGTGAATCACACAGGGCGGACTATGGCTACACCTTC.

This clonotype was seen a single time. This chain joins TRBV20-1 and TRBJ2-3; D ambiguous. The V gene lost 2 bases and the J gene lost 3 bases, with 15 bases spanning the gap. There are 15 residues in the CDR3. CDR1 is DFQATT, CDR2 SNEGSKA, per germline (reference sequence). The CDR3 DNA is TGCAGTGCTAGACATTTTACCCTCGGGACAGATACGCAGTATTTT. Encoded protein: CSARHFTLGTDTQYF.

This clonotype has at least ten counts. The chain carries TRBV7-2 and TRBJ2-7, with 10 bases lining up with TRBD1. This CDR3 comprises 15 residues. J lost 3 bases, V lost 5 bases, and 7 bases had no gene match. CDR1 and CDR2 from the germline V gene are SGHTA and FQGNSA. CDR3 nucleotide sequence: TGTGCCAGCAGCCCCGGGTGGGACAGGGGCTACGAGCAGTACTTC. Its translation: CASSPGWDRGYEQYF. Based on the CDR3 plus reference TRBV7-2 and TRBJ2-7, the full variable domain is GAGVSQSPSNKVTEKGKDVELRCDPISGHTALYWYRQSLGQGLEFLIYFQGNSAPDKSGLPSDRFSAERTGGSVSTLTIQRTQQEDSAVYLCASSPGWDRGYEQYFGPGTRLTVT.

With regard to this clonotype: The CDR3 carries no conserved terminal phenylalanine or tryptophan, so it likely arises from a read error. The genes are TRBV7-9 and TRBJ2-7; the match to TRBD1 covers 7 bases. The V segment lost 1 base and the J segment 6 bases; nucleotides outside the gene matches: 6. Germline assignment: CDR1 SEHNR and CDR2 FQNEAQ (reference sequence). This CDR3 region has 14 residues. For the CDR3, the DNA is TGTGCCAGCAGCTTAGGGACAGGTGACGGCGAGCAGTACATC. Amino acid sequence: CASSLGTGDGEQYI.

This clonotype has a handful of counts. This chain connects TRBV20-1 to TRBJ1-2; TRBD1 agrees at 8 bases. The V segment lost 6 bases and the J segment 3 bases; nucleotides outside the gene matches: 6. The CDR3 sequence is 13 residues long. Germline V lookup: CDR1 DFQATT, CDR2 SNEGSKA (reference sequence). CDR3 region: CSAQGTGHYGYTF. The DNA of the CDR3 is TGCAGTGCCCAAGGGACAGGACACTATGGCTACACCTTC.

About this clonotype itself: The junction and the germline gene differ at one end; a read error may be behind it. This chain connects TRBV19 to TRBJ1-1; unclear D gene. Per germline, CDR1 LNHDA and CDR2 SQIVND (reference sequence). There are 12 residues in the CDR3. The CDR3 DNA follows: TGTGTCAGTAGTATAGGCTACACTGAAGCTTTCTTT. Its translation is CVSSIGYTEAFF.

This clonotype was seen ten or more times. This CDR3 is CASSTHSGQYPNEQFF. CDR3 sequence (DNA): TGCGCCAGCAGCACACATTCGGGACAGTATCCCAATGAGCAGTTCTTC. The chain carries TRBV4-1 and TRBJ2-1; 7 bases match TRBD1. With V trimmed by 5 bases and J by 6 bases, 13 bases remained unmatched. The CDR3 is made up of 16 amino acids. From germline, CDR1 is MGHRA and CDR2 YSYEKL.

The chain uses TRBV14 and TRBJ2-6, with D uncertain. Trimming removed 0 bases at V and 1 base at J, with 1 base between. Per germline, CDR1 SGHDN and CDR2 FVKESK. CDR3 length equals 14 residues. The CDR3 region has the DNA TGTGCCAGCAGCCAAGAATCTGGGGCCAACGTCCTGACTTTC. This sequence encodes CASSQESGANVLTF.

This clonotype appeared many times. The chain carries TRBV7-6 and TRBJ2-1, with D possibly matching TRBD2 (7 bases). The germline V gene encodes CDR1 SGHVS and CDR2 FNYEAQ. V lost 5 bases and J 5 bases, leaving 22 bases between the germline ends. The CDR3 has 17 amino acids. The CDR3 loop is CASSPRGWGRENNEQFF. For the CDR3, the DNA is TGTGCCAGCAGCCCGAGGGGGTGGGGGCGGGAGAACAATGAGCAGTTCTTC.

This clonotype appeared a few times. The J gene is TRBJ2-1, the V gene TRBV19; perhaps TRBD1 as D (6 bases). Germline V lookup: CDR1 LNHDA, CDR2 SQIVND (reference sequence). V dropped 5 bases and J dropped 1 base, with 9 bases sitting between them. This CDR3 is built from 14 residues. The CDR3 DNA sequence: TGTGCCAGTAGTGTCAGGGGATCCTACAATGAGCAGTTCTTC. Protein: CASSVRGSYNEQFF.

Concerning this clonotype itself: It may be a read error: a sequence one base away is much more abundant. The chain is built from TRBV12-3 or TRBV12-4 and TRBJ2-2; D is possibly TRBD2 (7 bases). The CDR3 sequence is 13 residues long. The V gene lost 7 bases and the J gene lost 10 bases, with 16 bases spanning the gap. The CDR3 DNA follows: TGTGCCAGCACCCAGGGGAGGGCCTTGGAGCTGTTTTTT. It is translated as CASTQGRALELFF.

The gene calls are TRBV20-1 and TRBJ2-1; D not certain. The CDR3 has 14 amino acids. CDR1 DFQATT and CDR2 SNEGSKA come from the germline V gene (reference sequence). V gave up 1 base and J gave up 4 bases, with 11 bases separating them. CDR3: CSARALVGYNEQFF. CDR3 nucleotides: TGCAGTGCTAGAGCTCTAGTGGGGTACAATGAGCAGTTCTTC.

This clonotype came up a few times. V usage is TRBV4-2 and J usage is TRBJ2-1, with TRBD2 identical over 7 bases. Germline loops: CDR1 LGHNA, CDR2 YNFKEQ. This CDR3 is 16 amino acids long. V lost 0 bases to trimming and J lost 8 bases; unmatched junction nucleotides: 10. This CDR3 is CASSQEYGTISHEQFF. In DNA form, the CDR3 reads TGTGCCAGCAGCCAAGAGTACGGGACTATTTCTCATGAGCAGTTCTTC.

In this sample, this clonotype turned up a few times. The chain joins TRBV6-2 or TRBV6-3 to TRBJ2-7, with D maybe TRBD2 (5 bases). The CDR3 is 14 residues long. CDR1 and CDR2 (germline): MNHEY, SVGEGT. The V end lost 0 bases, the J end lost 3 bases, and 9 bases lay between the germline ends. CDR3 sequence reads: CASSYSRDFYEQYV. CDR3 in DNA: TGTGCCAGCAGTTACTCGAGGGATTTCTACGAGCAGTACGTC.

This chain links TRBV28 with TRBJ2-7; TRBD1 aligns across 7 bases. The length of the CDR3 is 14 residues. CDR1 is MDHEN, CDR2 SYDVKM, per germline. V shed 6 bases and J 1 base; nucleotides not matched to a gene: 6. In nucleotides, the CDR3 is TGTGCCAGCAGCCTCCGGGACAGATCCTACGAGCAGTACGTC. Amino acids: CASSLRDRSYEQYV.

This clonotype was observed once. The rearrangement joins TRBV3-1 to TRBJ2-1; 8 nucleotides agree with TRBD2. Germline CDR1 LGHDT, CDR2 YNNKEL (reference sequence). V gave up 4 bases and J gave up 2 bases; unmatched junction bases: 7. The CDR3 sequence is 16 residues long. CDR3 region: CASSPGGGYTYNEQFF. CDR3 bases: TGTGCCAGCAGCCCCGGGGGGGGATATACCTACAATGAGCAGTTCTTC.

This rearrangement joins TRBV13 to TRBJ2-3; D remains unclear. Per the germline V gene, CDR1 is PRHDT and CDR2 is FYEKMQ (reference sequence). Trimming cost V 6 bases and J 0 bases, with 13 bases left between them. The CDR3 is 15 residues long. CDR3 in DNA: TGTGCCAGCAGTAGAAACAGTTTTAGCACAGATACGCAGTATTTT. Amino acids: CASSRNSFSTDTQYF.

This clonotype showed up just a few times. The chain uses TRBV6-5 and TRBJ2-2; TRBD2 might be the D (5 bases). Trimming shortened V by 2 bases and J by 0 bases, and 13 bases separated the two germline ends. The CDR3 consists of 17 residues. In germline, CDR1 is MNHEY, CDR2 SVGAGI. The CDR3 DNA sequence: TGTGCCAGCAGTTACAGCTTGACTAAGGCGAACACCGGGGAGCTGTTTTTT. Protein: CASSYSLTKANTGELFF.